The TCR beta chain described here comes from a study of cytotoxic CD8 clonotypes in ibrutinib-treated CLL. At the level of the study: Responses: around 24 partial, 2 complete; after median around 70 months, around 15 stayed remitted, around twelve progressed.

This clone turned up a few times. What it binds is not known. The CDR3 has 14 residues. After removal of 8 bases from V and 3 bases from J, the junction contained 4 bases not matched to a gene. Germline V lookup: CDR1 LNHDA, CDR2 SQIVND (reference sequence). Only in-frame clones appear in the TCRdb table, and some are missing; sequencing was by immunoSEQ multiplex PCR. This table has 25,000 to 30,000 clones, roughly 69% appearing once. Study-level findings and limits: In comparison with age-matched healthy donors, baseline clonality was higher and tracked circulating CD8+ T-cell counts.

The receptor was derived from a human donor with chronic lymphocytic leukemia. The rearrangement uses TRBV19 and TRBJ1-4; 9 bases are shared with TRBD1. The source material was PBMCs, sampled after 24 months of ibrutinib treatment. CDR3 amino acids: CASAQGAANEKLFF. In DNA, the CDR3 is TGTGCCAGTGCACAGGGGGCGGCTAATGAAAAACTGTTTTTT.